This is a list of T cell receptor beta chains from one sample in a study of blood T cell repertoires in COVID-19. Libraries were prepared by immunoSEQ multiplex PCR; TCRdb keeps only in-frame clonotypes and omits some of them. The data show about 220,000 clones, with 80% to 90% seen just once and 2% to 3% held by the top ten. Sequenced input: PBMCs or T cells enriched from blood (not recorded which). These TCRs come from a woman younger than 45 with acute COVID-19. Each CDR3 is given with its conserved first and last residue. A D gene is named only where the DNA matches it firmly. The size of a clone is reported for some rows only, either as once, few or many, or as a class for expanded clones.

clone size: once; D gene: NA; V gene: TRBV7-8; J gene: TRBJ1-2; CDR3 protein: CASSLEHRVYGYTF; CDR3 DNA: TGTGCCAGCAGCTTAGAACACAGGGTATATGGCTACACCTTC
clone size: NA; D gene: TRBD1; V gene: TRBV6-1; J gene: TRBJ1-6; CDR3 protein: CASSPQGVLSPLHF; CDR3 DNA: TGTGCCAGCAGCCCACAGGGGGTCCTTTCACCCCTCCACTTT
clone size: NA; D gene: TRBD2; V gene: TRBV19; J gene: TRBJ2-1; CDR3 protein: CASSMERGGGNEQFF; CDR3 DNA: TGTGCCAGTAGTATGGAACGGGGGGGCGGTAATGAGCAGTTCTTC
clone size: NA; D gene: NA; V gene: TRBV4-3; J gene: TRBJ1-4; CDR3 protein: CASSQARGEKLFF; CDR3 DNA: TGCGCCAGCAGCCAAGCTAGGGGTGAAAAACTGTTTTTT
clone size: NA; D gene: NA; V gene: TRBV5-4; J gene: TRBJ2-7; CDR3 protein: CASSLWSSYEQYF; CDR3 DNA: TGTGCCAGCAGCTTGTGGAGCTCCTACGAGCAGTACTTC
clone size: NA; D gene: TRBD2; V gene: TRBV10-3; J gene: TRBJ2-3; CDR3 protein: CAISVIAGNTDTQYF; CDR3 DNA: TGTGCCATCAGTGTTATAGCGGGGAACACAGATACGCAGTATTTT
clone size: NA; D gene: TRBD2; V gene: TRBV6-5; J gene: TRBJ2-7; CDR3 protein: CASSYGGGGGLYEQYF; CDR3 DNA: TGTGCCAGCAGTTACGGAGGCGGGGGGGGACTCTACGAGCAGTACTTC
clone size: few; D gene: NA; V gene: TRBV4-1; J gene: TRBJ2-5; CDR3 protein: CASSQGSGVIQETQYF; CDR3 DNA: TGCGCCAGCAGCCAAGGCTCGGGGGTGATCCAAGAGACCCAGTACTTC
clone size: few; D gene: TRBD2; V gene: TRBV6-5; J gene: TRBJ2-1; CDR3 protein: CASGGLAGDYEQFF; CDR3 DNA: TGTGCCAGCGGGGGACTAGCGGGGGACTATGAGCAGTTCTTC
clone size: NA; D gene: NA; V gene: TRBV3-1/TRBV3-2; J gene: TRBJ2-5; CDR3 protein: CASSQGANQETQYF; CDR3 DNA: TGTGCCAGCAGCCAAGGGGCCAATCAAGAGACCCAGTACTTC
clone size: few; D gene: TRBD1; V gene: TRBV19; J gene: TRBJ2-7; CDR3 protein: CASSAGQGYEQYF; CDR3 DNA: TGTGCCAGTAGTGCAGGACAGGGATACGAGCAGTACTTC
clone size: NA; D gene: TRBD2; V gene: TRBV7-7; J gene: TRBJ2-3; CDR3 protein: CASSLTSGGTDTQYF; CDR3 DNA: TGTGCTAGCAGCTTGACTAGCGGGGGCACAGATACGCAGTATTTT
clone size: few; D gene: TRBD1; V gene: TRBV19; J gene: TRBJ1-6; CDR3 protein: CASRGSTGALYNSPLHF; CDR3 DNA: TGTGCCAGTCGCGGCTCCACAGGGGCTCTCTATAATTCACCCCTCCACTTT
clone size: NA; D gene: NA; V gene: TRBV5-4; J gene: TRBJ2-3; CDR3 protein: CASSLVSGTDTQYF; CDR3 DNA: TGTGCCAGCAGCTTGGTGTCAGGCACAGATACGCAGTATTTT
clone size: NA; D gene: NA; V gene: TRBV7-9; J gene: TRBJ1-3; CDR3 protein: CASSSGWLTTGRLEYF; CDR3 DNA: TGTGCCAGCAGCTCAGGGTGGCTGACAACCGGTCGGTTGGAATATTTT
clone size: NA; D gene: NA; V gene: TRBV9; J gene: TRBJ1-3; CDR3 protein: CASSVSGQFGNTIYF; CDR3 DNA: TGTGCCAGCAGCGTATCTGGGCAGTTTGGAAACACCATATATTTT
clone size: NA; D gene: TRBD1; V gene: TRBV5-1; J gene: TRBJ2-3; CDR3 protein: CASSLQGRSTDTQYF; CDR3 DNA: TGCGCCAGCAGCTTACAGGGGCGGTCTACAGATACGCAGTATTTT
clone size: NA; D gene: NA; V gene: TRBV7-9; J gene: TRBJ2-3; CDR3 protein: CASSLEAWGSTDTQYF; CDR3 DNA: TGTGCCAGCAGCTTAGAGGCATGGGGCAGCACAGATACGCAGTATTTT
clone size: NA; D gene: NA; V gene: TRBV7-2; J gene: TRBJ1-2; CDR3 protein: CASSSGVNYGYTF; CDR3 DNA: TGTGCCAGCAGCTCCGGTGTTAACTATGGCTACACCTTC
clone size: NA; D gene: NA; V gene: TRBV7-9; J gene: TRBJ1-6; CDR3 protein: CASSLGGQTNYNSPLHF; CDR3 DNA: TGTGCCAGCAGCTTAGGAGGCCAGACGAATTATAATTCACCCCTCCACTTT
clone size: once; D gene: TRBD2; V gene: TRBV11-2; J gene: TRBJ2-2; CDR3 protein: CASSLLAGGPTGTGELFF; CDR3 DNA: TGTGCCAGCAGCCTCCTAGCGGGGGGGCCCACGGGCACCGGGGAGCTGTTTTTT
clone size: NA; D gene: TRBD1; V gene: TRBV7-9; J gene: TRBJ1-1; CDR3 protein: CASSVGTGDTEAFF; CDR3 DNA: TGTGCCAGCAGCGTCGGGACAGGGGACACTGAAGCTTTCTTT
clone size: NA; D gene: NA; V gene: TRBV6-4; J gene: TRBJ1-1; CDR3 protein: CASSEMDSFHPLHTEAFF; CDR3 DNA: TGTGCCAGCAGTGAGATGGACAGTTTCCACCCGCTCCACACTGAAGCTTTCTTT
clone size: NA; D gene: NA; V gene: TRBV12-3/TRBV12-4; J gene: TRBJ1-1; CDR3 protein: CASSLGLNTEAFF; CDR3 DNA: TGTGCCAGCAGTTTAGGGCTGAACACTGAAGCTTTCTTT
clone size: NA; D gene: NA; V gene: TRBV4-1; J gene: TRBJ1-1; CDR3 protein: CASSQERGTEAFF; CDR3 DNA: TGCGCCAGCAGCCAAGAACGGGGGACTGAAGCTTTCTTT
clone size: NA; D gene: TRBD1; V gene: TRBV18; J gene: TRBJ1-5; CDR3 protein: CASSRGQQDQPQHF; CDR3 DNA: TGTGCCAGCTCAAGGGGACAGCAAGATCAGCCCCAGCATTTT
clone size: NA; D gene: NA; V gene: TRBV4-3; J gene: TRBJ2-7; CDR3 protein: CASSQDNAAYEQYF; CDR3 DNA: TGCGCCAGCAGCCAAGATAACGCAGCCTACGAGCAGTACTTC
clone size: NA; D gene: TRBD1; V gene: TRBV25-1; J gene: TRBJ1-5; CDR3 protein: CASSGGQGNQPQHF; CDR3 DNA: TGTGCCAGCAGCGGGGGACAGGGGAACCAGCCCCAGCATTTT
clone size: NA; D gene: TRBD1; V gene: TRBV30; J gene: TRBJ1-2; CDR3 protein: CAWSVDRADYTF; CDR3 DNA: TGTGCCTGGAGTGTCGACAGGGCGGACTACACCTTC
clone size: NA; D gene: NA; V gene: TRBV5-1; J gene: TRBJ1-1; CDR3 protein: CASSLVVQGGKAFF; CDR3 DNA: TGCGCCAGCAGCTTGGTAGTGCAGGGCGGCAAAGCTTTCTTT
clone size: NA; D gene: NA; V gene: TRBV18; J gene: TRBJ1-1; CDR3 protein: CASSPEGRIEAFF; CDR3 DNA: TGTGCCAGCTCACCCGAAGGGAGAATTGAAGCTTTCTTT
clone size: NA; D gene: NA; V gene: TRBV7-9; J gene: TRBJ1-4; CDR3 protein: CASSSSISDF; CDR3 DNA: TGTGCCAGCAGCTCGTCGATATCAGATTTT
clone size: once; D gene: TRBD2; V gene: TRBV18; J gene: TRBJ2-3; CDR3 protein: CASSPRLAGGPDTQYF; CDR3 DNA: TGTGCCAGCTCACCACGACTAGCGGGGGGGCCGGATACGCAGTATTTT
clone size: NA; D gene: TRBD1; V gene: TRBV5-1; J gene: TRBJ1-6; CDR3 protein: CASSPLVVKGGSNSPLHF; CDR3 DNA: TGCGCCAGCAGCCCTTTGGTCGTCAAAGGGGGCTCTAATTCACCCCTCCACTTT
clone size: NA; D gene: TRBD2; V gene: TRBV6-4; J gene: TRBJ2-3; CDR3 protein: CASSALAESTDTQYF; CDR3 DNA: TGTGCCAGCAGTGCCCTAGCGGAAAGCACAGATACGCAGTATTTT
clone size: few; D gene: TRBD2; V gene: TRBV6-5; J gene: TRBJ2-1; CDR3 protein: CASSYEVPGEGEQFF; CDR3 DNA: TGTGCCAGCAGTTACGAGGTTCCGGGGGAGGGCGAGCAGTTCTTC
clone size: NA; D gene: TRBD2; V gene: TRBV19; J gene: TRBJ2-5; CDR3 protein: CASSMGSGGKETQYF; CDR3 DNA: TGTGCCAGTAGTATGGGTAGCGGGGGCAAAGAGACCCAGTACTTC
clone size: NA; D gene: TRBD2; V gene: TRBV7-9; J gene: TRBJ2-3; CDR3 protein: CASSTAGEGDTQYF; CDR3 DNA: TGTGCCAGCAGCACAGCGGGGGAGGGAGATACGCAGTATTTT
clone size: NA; D gene: NA; V gene: TRBV7-9; J gene: TRBJ1-5; CDR3 protein: CASSLDLYSFLQAQHF; CDR3 DNA: TGTGCCAGCAGCTTAGACCTCTATAGTTTTTTACAGGCCCAGCATTTT
clone size: NA; D gene: TRBD1; V gene: TRBV24-1; J gene: TRBJ2-2; CDR3 protein: CATSGSTGGSVAGELFF; CDR3 DNA: TGTGCCACCAGTGGTTCTACAGGGGGTAGTGTAGCCGGGGAGCTGTTTTTT
clone size: NA; D gene: TRBD1; V gene: TRBV19; J gene: TRBJ1-6; CDR3 protein: CASSNLRGPFLALHF; CDR3 DNA: TGTGCCAGTAGCAACCTCAGGGGGCCCTTTTTGGCCCTCCACTTT
clone size: few; D gene: TRBD1; V gene: TRBV6-5; J gene: TRBJ1-5; CDR3 protein: CASSYTADRPRHF; CDR3 DNA: TGTGCCAGCAGTTACACCGCGGACAGGCCGCGGCATTTT
clone size: NA; D gene: NA; V gene: TRBV24-1; J gene: TRBJ1-3; CDR3 protein: CATRGEAPGSGNTIYF; CDR3 DNA: TGTGCCACCAGGGGGGAGGCTCCCGGTTCTGGAAACACCATATATTTT
clone size: NA; D gene: NA; V gene: TRBV9; J gene: TRBJ2-3; CDR3 protein: CASSLQQGLGTDTQYF; CDR3 DNA: TGTGCCAGCAGTCTCCAACAGGGCCTTGGGACAGATACGCAGTATTTT
clone size: NA; D gene: TRBD1; V gene: TRBV20-1; J gene: TRBJ1-1; CDR3 protein: CSASKTGGWDTEAFF; CDR3 DNA: TGCAGTGCCAGTAAGACAGGGGGTTGGGACACTGAAGCTTTCTTT
clone size: NA; D gene: NA; V gene: TRBV30; J gene: TRBJ1-4; CDR3 protein: CASLGGGEKLFF; CDR3 DNA: TGTGCCTCCCTTGGAGGAGGTGAAAAACTGTTTTTT
clone size: NA; D gene: TRBD2; V gene: TRBV4-3; J gene: TRBJ2-3; CDR3 protein: CASSPSGARTDTQYF; CDR3 DNA: TGCGCCAGCAGCCCTAGCGGGGCTCGCACAGATACGCAGTATTTT
clone size: NA; D gene: NA; V gene: TRBV3-1/TRBV3-2; J gene: TRBJ1-2; CDR3 protein: CASSNGYRENGYTF; CDR3 DNA: TGTGCCAGCAGCAATGGGTACAGGGAGAATGGCTACACCTTC
clone size: NA; D gene: NA; V gene: TRBV25-1; J gene: TRBJ2-7; CDR3 protein: CASSESGSSYEQYF; CDR3 DNA: TGTGCCAGCAGTGAAAGTGGTAGCTCCTACGAGCAGTACTTC
clone size: NA; D gene: NA; V gene: TRBV19; J gene: TRBJ1-5; CDR3 protein: CASSIGQGREVYQPQHF; CDR3 DNA: TGTGCCAGTAGTATAGGTCAGGGGCGAGAGGTATATCAGCCCCAGCATTTT
clone size: NA; D gene: NA; V gene: TRBV30; J gene: TRBJ1-1; CDR3 protein: CAWSESTSLSAFF; CDR3 DNA: TGTGCCTGGAGCGAATCGACTTCACTGAGTGCTTTCTTT
clone size: once; D gene: NA; V gene: TRBV5-8; J gene: TRBJ1-1; CDR3 protein: CASSLLGGGAEAFF; CDR3 DNA: TGTGCCAGCAGTCTCCTAGGGGGGGGCGCTGAAGCTTTCTTT
clone size: NA; D gene: NA; V gene: TRBV29-1; J gene: TRBJ1-1; CDR3 protein: CTGAEDRTSNTEAFF; CDR3 DNA: TGCACCGGAGCGGAGGACAGAACTTCGAACACTGAAGCTTTCTTT